This T cell receptor (beta chain) derives from a study of glioma-infiltrating T cells after dendritic cell vaccination. Study details: Patients received autologous tumor lysate-pulsed dendritic cell vaccination between about 2002 and 2012.

Time point given: after dendritic cell vaccination, including at tumor progression/relapse. TCRdb's copy holds only in-frame clones and misses some; the assay was immunoSEQ multiplex PCR. The sample has tens of thousands of clones; 70% to 85% are singletons. V lost 2 bases, J lost 8 bases, and 15 bases lay in between. Germline V CDR1 and CDR2: GTSNPN, SVGIG (reference sequence). The CDR3 has 13 residues. Study observations and caveats: Survival was not directly related to TCR clonality in these patients. Estimated pretreatment TIL content predicted outcome after dendritic cell vaccination.

Concerning this clone: Its antigen is still unknown.

This receptor was obtained from a human donor with glioblastoma. The rearrangement joins TRBV30 to TRBJ1-2; maybe TRBD1 (6 bases). The material was blood, obtained after dendritic cell vaccination. CDR3 sequence (DNA): TGTGCCTGGAGTACCGGGTGGGGGCTAGGCTACACCTTC. Translation gives CAWSTGWGLGYTF.